This T cell receptor (beta chain) was sequenced in a study of blood T cell repertoires in COVID-19. Sequencing used immunoSEQ multiplex PCR; TCRdb keeps in-frame clones, though not all of them. The profile shows 15,000 to 20,000 clones, about nine tenths of them singletons. The V gene lost 6 bases and the J gene lost 3 bases, with 11 bases spanning the gap. Germline V CDR1 and CDR2: MNHEY, SVGAGI. This CDR3 region has 13 residues. The V call is TRBV6-5, the J call TRBJ1-1; D is unresolved. The TCR was taken from a human donor in a cohort sampled during active COVID-19. Material: peripheral blood. CDR3 sequence: CASRSVRYTEAFF. The CDR3 DNA reads TGTGCCAGCAGATCGGTGAGGTACACTGAAGCTTTCTTT.